The 2 T cell receptor beta chains below come from one sample, sequenced in a study of cytomegalovirus exposure and HLA in healthy donors. 60 Vbeta and 13 Jbeta primers were used in PCR. Assay used: immunoSEQ multiplex PCR; TCRdb lists only in-frame clones, some missing. Altogether about 110,000 clones are present, roughly four fifths being singletons, with the ten largest covering more than 1.5%. Sequenced sample: PBMCs. These TCRs come from a man aged 50 to 60 in good health and CMV-seronegative.

The table lists this clone with a few counts. V usage is TRBV6-1 and J usage is TRBJ2-1; 16 bases match TRBD2. In germline, CDR1 is MNHNS, CDR2 SASEGT. The length of the CDR3 is 17 residues. Germline trimming cut 3 bases from V and 4 bases from J; bases unmatched to any gene: 3. CDR3 region: CASSDGGLAGGYNEQFF. In DNA form, the CDR3 reads TGTGCCAGCAGTGACGGGGGACTAGCGGGGGGGTACAATGAGCAGTTCTTC.

The V gene is TRBV7-2, the J gene TRBJ1-3; 8 bases map to TRBD1. The CDR3 length is 15 residues. CDR1 and CDR2 from the germline V gene are SGHTA and FQGNSA. The ends lost 5 bases at V and 0 bases at J; junction bases unmatched: 3. DNA of the CDR3: TGTGCCAGCAGCGCCGACAGGGGCTCTGGAAACACCATATATTTT. Protein: CASSADRGSGNTIYF.